Listed below are T cell receptor beta chains from one sample, sequenced in a study of blood T cells in healthy people across ages. From the 5' RACE reads, TCRdb called clonotypes with MiXCR, one entry per CDR3 protein. The sample shows about 1.1 million distinct CDR3 sequences, around two fifths of them seen only once. The sample was blood. The receptors derive from a man aged 18 to 35 in good health. Both conserved end residues are part of each CDR3. The D gene is left open where the match is weak. The size entry is marked missing in some rows and otherwise reads once, few, many or a size class.

d_gene	abundance	v_gene	j_gene	CDR3nt	CDR3aa
TRBD2	few	TRBV19	TRBJ2-1	TGTGCCAGTAGTATGGGGGGGGAGCAGTTCTTC	CASSMGGEQFF
-	few	TRBV2	TRBJ1-1	TGTGCCAGCAGCGCAGGGTTGGTAACTGAAGCTTTCTTT	CASSAGLVTEAFF
TRBD1	-	TRBV10-3	TRBJ2-3	TGTGCCATCAGTGAGTACGCCGGGACAGGGGGCCTAGATACGCAGTATTTT	CAISEYAGTGGLDTQYF
-	few	TRBV3-1	TRBJ1-2	TGTGCCAGCAGCCTCCCCGGGGCTCGAAATGGCTACACCTTC	CASSLPGARNGYTF
-	few	TRBV20-1	TRBJ2-3	TGCAGTGCTCTCAGACTTCCTAGCACAGATACGCAGTATTTT	CSALRLPSTDTQYF
TRBD1	-	TRBV6-6	TRBJ2-7	TGTGCCAGCAACAGGGGACCCTCCTACGAGCAGTACTTC	CASNRGPSYEQYF
TRBD1	few	TRBV5-1	TRBJ2-1	TGCGCCAGCAGTATAAGGGGGCGACTCAATGAGCAGTTCTTC	CASSIRGRLNEQFF
TRBD1	-	TRBV30	TRBJ2-1	TGTGCCTGGACATGGGGACAGGAGTACAATGAGCAGTTCTTC	CAWTWGQEYNEQFF
-	-	TRBV10-3	TRBJ2-5	TGTGCCATCAGTGAGTCGCTAGCCCTCCAAGAGACCCAGTACTTC	CAISESLALQETQYF
-	-	TRBV2	TRBJ1-5	TGTGCCAGCATGGGACTGAATCCTAGCAATCAGCCCCAGCATTTT	CASMGLNPSNQPQHF
TRBD2	-	TRBV2	TRBJ2-7	TGTGCCAGCAGTGAGGTCGGGGGGGGATCCTACGAGCAGTACTTC	CASSEVGGGSYEQYF
-	-	TRBV27	TRBJ1-1	TGTGCCAGTAGTCCGCCCCCTCGACAGAAGAACACTGAAGCTTTCTTT	CASSPPPRQKNTEAFF
TRBD1	few	TRBV2	TRBJ1-1	TGTGCCAGCAGGATGACAGGGGGACACCACACTGAAGCTTTCTTT	CASRMTGGHHTEAFF
-	few	TRBV7-6	TRBJ2-3	TGTGCCAGCAGCTTATCGACCGCTCGCACAGATACGCAGTATTTT	CASSLSTARTDTQYF
-	once	TRBV12-3/TRBV12-4	TRBJ1-3	TGTGCCAGCAGTAAAGGGACCCCTGGAAACACCATATATTTT	CASSKGTPGNTIYF
TRBD2	few	TRBV29-1	TRBJ2-1	TGCAGCGTAAAGCCTAGCGGGGACTCCTACAATGAGCAGTTCTTC	CSVKPSGDSYNEQFF
-	many	TRBV7-8	TRBJ2-1	TGTGCCAGCAGTTTACCGAACAATGAGCAGTTCTTC	CASSLPNNEQFF
-	-	TRBV7-9	TRBJ1-2	TGTGCCAGCAGCTTTGACTGGGGGCGTGAGAATGGCTACACCTTC	CASSFDWGRENGYTF
-	-	TRBV6-5	TRBJ1-4	TGTGCCAGCATGATGACATCCTCTAATGAAAAACTGTTTTTT	CASMMTSSNEKLFF
-	-	TRBV4-1	TRBJ1-1	TGCGCCAGCAGCCGCAGCCTCTTGGGGGGATTCGACACTGAAGCTTTCTTT	CASSRSLLGGFDTEAFF
-	-	TRBV3-1	TRBJ2-1	TGTGCCAGCAGCCAAGACCTCGGGGGGCCGTACAATGAGCAGTTCTTC	CASSQDLGGPYNEQFF
TRBD1	few	TRBV10-3	TRBJ1-1	TGTGCCATCAGCGTAGGGGGACAGACGGCTGAAGCTTTCTTT	CAISVGGQTAEAFF
TRBD1	few	TRBV7-4	TRBJ2-1	TGTGCCAGCAGCCCTAAAGAAACCGACAGGGTGTACAATGAGCAGTTCTTC	CASSPKETDRVYNEQFF
TRBD2	many	TRBV6-2/TRBV6-3	TRBJ2-1	TGTGCCAGCAGTTACTCCCCGGCGGGGGGGGTATACAATGAGCAGTTCTTC	CASSYSPAGGVYNEQFF
-	few	TRBV7-7	TRBJ2-5	TGTGCCAGCGGATTGGCAGTCCAAGAGACCCAGTACTTC	CASGLAVQETQYF
-	-	TRBV27	TRBJ1-1	TGTGCCAGCAGTTTATCATCCAGGGGGAACACTGAAGCTTTCTTT	CASSLSSRGNTEAFF
-	few	TRBV27	TRBJ1-4	TGTGCCAGCGGTACCGGCCACAGGGTCGAAAAACTGTTTTTT	CASGTGHRVEKLFF
-	-	TRBV5-1	TRBJ2-6	TGCGCCAGCAGCGTCTCGCGTGGCTCTGGGGCCAACGTCCTGACTTTC	CASSVSRGSGANVLTF
-	-	TRBV29-1	TRBJ2-1	TGCAGCGTCGAAAGCGACAATGAGCAGTTCTTC	CSVESDNEQFF
TRBD2	-	TRBV20-1	TRBJ2-1	TGCAGTGCTAGAGATTCAAGCGGGAGGCCTGTAGATGAGCAGTTCTTC	CSARDSSGRPVDEQFF
-	-	TRBV2	TRBJ1-5	TGTGCCAGCGGTGGTGAAAGAGGCAATCAGCCCCAGCATTTT	CASGGERGNQPQHF
TRBD1	few	TRBV20-1	TRBJ1-2	TGCAGTGCCTGGGGACGGGACAGGGCTTATGGCTACACCTTC	CSAWGRDRAYGYTF
-	few	TRBV3-1	TRBJ1-6	TGTGCCAGCAGCCAAGATTTGGTAGGGTCACCCCTCCACTTT	CASSQDLVGSPLHF
-	few	TRBV4-1	TRBJ2-1	TGCGCCAGTTCAGGCGAGACCTACAATGAGCAGTTCTTC	CASSGETYNEQFF
TRBD2	few	TRBV6-1	TRBJ2-5	TGTGCCAGCAGTGGTATATCAGCGGGGGAAGAGACCCAGTACTTC	CASSGISAGEETQYF
-	-	TRBV7-9	TRBJ1-1	TGTGCCAGCAACTTAGCCGGTAGGACAGCTGAAGCTTTCTTT	CASNLAGRTAEAFF
-	once	TRBV6-5	TRBJ2-7	TGTGCCAGCAGTTACTCGGCGGGGGCCGCCTACGAGCAGTACTTC	CASSYSAGAAYEQYF
-	many	TRBV12-5	TRBJ2-1	TGTGCTAGTGGTCCGGGGACCCAATACAATGAGCAGTTCTTC	CASGPGTQYNEQFF